Each of the 19 T cell receptor beta chains below was sequenced from the same sample in a study of T cell repertoires in ileal Crohn's disease. Time point in this sample: neoterminal ileum biopsy at postoperative endoscopy, about 6 months after surgery. Assay: immunoSEQ multiplex PCR; the TCRdb copy retains only in-frame clones and omits some. This table has around 4,500 clones, 65% to 85% appearing once. Sequencing input: ileal tissue. The source of these receptors is an adult with Crohn's disease.

The chain carries TRBV28 and TRBJ2-1; 7 bases are shared with TRBD2. Germline trimming cut 1 base from V and 0 bases from J; bases unmatched to any gene: 9. Germline CDR1 reads MDHEN; CDR2 reads SYDVKM. This CDR3 region has 18 residues. The CDR3 region has the DNA TGTGCCAGCAGTTTATTAATACGGGAGGCCCGCTCCTACAATGAGCAGTTCTTC. Translating it yields CASSLLIREARSYNEQFF.

The rearrangement uses TRBV19 and TRBJ2-3, with D perhaps TRBD1 (6 bases). This CDR3 spans 14 amino acids. Germline CDR1 LNHDA, CDR2 SQIVND (reference sequence). Deletions cut 3 bases from V and 5 bases from J, with 12 bases between. CDR3 in DNA: TGTGCCAGTAGTATTCTCGGACAGAAAGATACGCAGTATTTT. Translation gives CASSILGQKDTQYF.

V is TRBV29-1 and J is TRBJ2-7; D is possibly TRBD2 (6 bases). Trimming removed 0 bases at V and 3 bases at J, with 15 bases between. CDR3 size: 15 residues. Germline V gives CDR1 SQVTM, CDR2 ANQGSEA. In DNA, the CDR3 is TGCAGCGTTGAAGATGGGGGGAGCGCCATCTACGAGCAGTACTTC. It specifies CSVEDGGSAIYEQYF.

The chain is built from TRBV18 and TRBJ1-1; TRBD1 matches 7 bases. The CDR3 sequence is 15 residues long. With V trimmed by 5 bases and J by 4 bases, 10 bases remained unmatched. The germline CDR1 and CDR2 sequences are KGHSH and LQKENI. CDR3 bases: TGTGCCAGCTCATATTACAAGGGGGCCGGCACTGAAGCTTTCTTT. It yields the protein CASSYYKGAGTEAFF. Based on the CDR3 plus reference TRBV18 and TRBJ1-1, the full variable domain is NAGVMQNPRHLVRRRGQEARLRCSPMKGHSHVYWYRQLPEEGLKFMVYLQKENIIDESGMPKERFSAEFPKEGPSILRIQQVVRGDSAAYFCASSYYKGAGTEAFFGQGTRLTVV.

V usage is TRBV15 and J usage is TRBJ2-5, with a tentative D call TRBD1 (8 bases). In germline, CDR1 is LNHNV, CDR2 YYDKDF (reference sequence). The CDR3 runs 15 residues. The V end lost 3 bases, the J end lost 4 bases, and 15 bases lay between the germline ends. The chain's CDR3 is CATSRDREGPETQYF. The CDR3 bases are TGTGCCACCAGCAGGGACAGGGAGGGACCAGAGACCCAGTACTTC.

V gene TRBV2 combines with J gene TRBJ1-5; D not certain. The CDR3 totals 15 residues. The germline gives CDR1 SNHLY, CDR2 FYNNEI. Trimming removed 3 bases at V and 3 bases at J, with 12 bases between. The CDR3 spells CASSDGRFDNQPQHF. In nucleotides, the CDR3 is TGTGCCAGCAGTGATGGCAGGTTTGACAATCAGCCCCAGCATTTT.

The chain couples TRBV7-2 to TRBJ2-1; D perhaps matches TRBD2 (6 bases). The CDR3 covers 15 residues. Germline loops: CDR1 SGHTA, CDR2 FQGNSA. V lost 6 bases to trimming and J lost 10 bases, with 22 bases between them. The CDR3 bases are TGTGCCAGCAGTCGAGCCGCCTCTAGCGTGAGAGAGCAGTTCTTC. This codes for CASSRAASSVREQFF.

This chain joins TRBV10-3 and TRBJ2-7, with TRBD2 matching 7 bases. In germline, CDR1 is ENHRY, CDR2 SYGVKD. Unmatched junction bases numbered 4, after V lost 0 bases and J lost 2 bases. This CDR3 is 15 amino acids long. CDR3 protein: CAISESGGGPYEQYF. CDR3 coding DNA: TGTGCCATCAGTGAGTCTGGGGGAGGGCCCTACGAGCAGTACTTC.

V and J are TRBV7-2 and TRBJ2-7; 11 nucleotides agree with TRBD2. The CDR3 covers 16 residues. The J segment lost 2 bases and the V segment lost 0 bases, leaving 3 bases of the junction unmatched. Germline V lookup: CDR1 SGHTA, CDR2 FQGNSA. The DNA for the CDR3 is TGTGCCAGCAGCTTAGCAACGACTAGCGGGGCCTACGAGCAGTACTTC. Translation gives CASSLATTSGAYEQYF. Drawing the rest from reference TRBV7-2 and TRBJ2-7, the complete variable domain is GAGVSQSPSNKVTEKGKDVELRCDPISGHTALYWYRQSLGQGLEFLIYFQGNSAPDKSGLPSDRFSAERTGGSVSTLTIQRTQQEDSAVYLCASSLATTSGAYEQYFGPGTRLTVT.

This clone was seen just once. The rearrangement joins TRBV11-2 to TRBJ2-3, with 10 nucleotides matching TRBD2. Trimming took 0 bases from V and 2 from J; bases not matched to a gene: 14. The germline V gene encodes CDR1 SGHAT and CDR2 FQNNGV. The CDR3 covers 20 residues. This CDR3 reads CASSLESLAGVVGNTDTQYF. The DNA of the CDR3 is TGTGCCAGCAGCTTAGAATCCCTAGCGGGAGTTGTGGGGAACACAGATACGCAGTATTTT.

As to this clone: Other DNA sequences of this sample code for an identical CDR3. CDR3 in amino acids: CASSIKGETQYF. The DNA for the CDR3 is TGTGCCAGTAGTATAAAAGGAGAGACCCAGTACTTC. The V call is TRBV19, the J call TRBJ2-5; D is unclear. V lost 2 bases and J lost 4, with 5 bases in between. CDR3 size: 12 residues. The germline V gene has CDR1 LNHDA and CDR2 SQIVND (reference sequence).

To note about this clone: This specimen includes other DNA sequences encoding the same CDR3. The genes are TRBV19 and TRBJ2-5; a weak D match, TRBD1 (5 bases). V was cut by 3 bases and J by 5 bases, with 7 bases left in between. Germline V gene lookup returns CDR1 LNHDA and CDR2 SQIVND (reference sequence). The CDR3 runs to 12 residues. The CDR3 is CASSIKGETQYF. In nucleotides, the CDR3 is TGTGCCAGTAGTATCAAGGGGGAGACCCAGTACTTC.

J is TRBJ1-1 and V is TRBV6-5; D unresolved. This CDR3 comprises 13 residues. Germline CDR1 and CDR2: MNHEY and SVGAGI. Trimming stripped 2 bases from V and 6 bases from J, with 10 bases between. Written as DNA, the CDR3 is TGTGCCAGCAGTTACGAGGTAGGGTCTGAAGCTTTCTTT. Amino acid sequence: CASSYEVGSEAFF.

The genes are TRBV7-9 and TRBJ2-1; D unresolved. This CDR3 spans 15 amino acids. Trimming pared 1 base from V and 5 bases from J, leaving 12 bases between. Looked up from germline, CDR1 is SEHNR and CDR2 is FQNEAQ (reference sequence). CDR3 loop: CASSLVPHLNNEQFF. The DNA of the CDR3 is TGTGCCAGCAGCTTAGTCCCCCATCTTAACAATGAGCAGTTCTTC.

This clone has only a few counts. The J gene is TRBJ2-1, the V gene TRBV6-4; D may be TRBD2 (6 bases). The length of the CDR3 is 13 residues. V was clipped by 3 bases and J by 5 bases, with 8 bases between them. CDR1 and CDR2 from the germline V gene are MRHNA and SNTAGT. The CDR3 loop reads CASSELAHNEQFF. The CDR3 region has the DNA TGTGCCAGCAGTGAACTAGCCCACAATGAGCAGTTCTTC.

This clone was detected once. The chain is built from TRBV6-1 and TRBJ1-1; perhaps TRBD1 as D (5 bases). CDR3 length: 13 residues. Germline V gives CDR1 MNHNS, CDR2 SASEGT. V lost 8 bases and J lost 5, with 15 bases in between. The chain's CDR3 is CASALKEGTEAFF. The CDR3 bases are TGTGCCAGCGCCCTGAAGGAGGGGACTGAAGCTTTCTTT.

The J gene is TRBJ1-4, the V gene TRBV28; 8 nucleotides agree with TRBD1. CDR1 and CDR2 (germline): MDHEN, SYDVKM. CDR3 length: 15 amino acids. V gave up 5 bases and J gave up 2 bases; unmatched junction bases: 4. The CDR3 DNA follows: TGTGCCAGCAGTCCCCGGACAGGGACTAATGAAAAACTGTTTTTT. Protein sequence: CASSPRTGTNEKLFF.

This clone was seen only a few times. The chain has TRBV19 and TRBJ2-1; perhaps TRBD2 as D (6 bases). V dropped 4 bases and J dropped 14 bases, with 18 bases sitting between them. The CDR3 has 13 residues. Per the germline V gene, CDR1 is LNHDA and CDR2 is SQIVND (reference sequence). CDR3 region: CASSTSSTSREFF. CDR3 DNA: TGTGCCAGTAGTACCTCTTCGACTAGTAGGGAGTTCTTC.

V is TRBV5-1 and J is TRBJ2-3, with 7 bases identical to TRBD2. The germline CDR1 and CDR2 sequences are SGHRS and YFSETQ. Trimming took 6 bases from V and 0 from J; bases not matched to a gene: 7. This CDR3 has 15 amino acids. CDR3 nucleotide sequence: TGCGCCAGCACCGTGAGCGGGGCTAGCACAGATACGCAGTATTTT. This codes for CASTVSGASTDTQYF.